A selection of T cell receptor beta chains follows, all from one sample in a study of monozygotic twins with inflammatory bowel disease. TCRdb reprocessed the 5' RACE reads; each CDR3 protein has one entry and no DNA is given. The sample data list 300,000 to 450,000 distinct CDR3 sequences. Sequencing input: blood. The receptor source for this set is a human donor with ulcerative colitis or Crohn's disease, or a healthy co-twin of an affected twin (not recorded which). Both conserved end residues are part of each CDR3.

V: TRBV18; J: TRBJ2-7; CDR3: CASSLSTGHLYEQYF
V: TRBV20-1; J: TRBJ1-1; CDR3: CSANPGVTEAFF
V: TRBV5-1; J: TRBJ1-2; CDR3: CASSSTGQGSLGYTF
V: TRBV12-3/TRBV12-4; J: TRBJ1-5; CDR3: CASSQDRADQPQHF
V: TRBV11-2; J: TRBJ2-7; CDR3: CASSPDLTRRNEQYF
V: TRBV4-2; J: TRBJ2-1; CDR3: CASSQDSGTGNYNEQFF
V: TRBV12-3/TRBV12-4; J: TRBJ1-1; CDR3: CASSRTDANTEAFF
V: TRBV28; J: TRBJ1-1; CDR3: CASNGQGLEAFF
V: TRBV6-2/TRBV6-3; J: TRBJ2-5; CDR3: CASRDPTRRETQYF
V: TRBV5-1; J: TRBJ2-1; CDR3: CASSLLGQPYNEQFF
V: TRBV20-1; J: TRBJ2-7; CDR3: CSAILSTSYEQYF
V: TRBV20-1; J: TRBJ2-7; CDR3: CSARNLPTSGSYEQYF
V: TRBV4-1; J: TRBJ2-7; CDR3: CASSQDQIYEQYF
V: TRBV9; J: TRBJ2-1; CDR3: CASSVGGDSEQFF
V: TRBV27; J: TRBJ2-7; CDR3: CASSFQVRDEQYF
V: TRBV9; J: TRBJ2-7; CDR3: CASSVGLLGGEQYF
V: TRBV5-1; J: TRBJ2-1; CDR3: CASSFLGDSEQFF
V: TRBV29-1; J: TRBJ2-3; CDR3: CSVGLTDTQYF
V: TRBV20-1; J: TRBJ1-2; CDR3: CSASLGTNYGYTF
V: TRBV20-1; J: TRBJ1-5; CDR3: CSARTYTNQPQHF
V: TRBV5-1; J: TRBJ1-4; CDR3: CASSLKNNEKLFF
V: TRBV2; J: TRBJ2-2; CDR3: CASSESPGLATGELFF
V: TRBV5-1; J: TRBJ2-5; CDR3: CASSSTGKETQYF
V: TRBV21-1; J: TRBJ1-2; CDR3: CASQKQGLTYGYTF